Below, 26 T cell receptor beta chains from the same sample are listed, as sequenced in a study of identical twins. TCRdb independently ran MiXCR on the 5' RACE reads; one entry per CDR3 protein. Here the sample spans 700,000 to 950,000 distinct CDR3 sequences, more than 9% being singletons. The sample was also linked to a second study, of yellow fever vaccine responses in identical twins.

Sequenced: PBMCs. The receptors here all came from a woman aged 18-30 years in good health.

There are many counts of this clonotype. V gene TRBV12-3 or TRBV12-4 combines with J gene TRBJ2-1; 9 nucleotides align to TRBD1. The junction had 6 bases not matched to a gene; V was cut back by 2 bases and J by 4 bases. There are 16 residues in the CDR3. The CDR3 loop reads CASSLIWDRDYNEQFF. Written as DNA, the CDR3 is TGTGCCAGCAGTTTAATATGGGACAGGGATTACAATGAGCAGTTCTTC.

The chain joins TRBV5-1 to TRBJ1-5, with D possibly TRBD1 on 5 matching bases. The CDR3 has 15 residues. Germline assignment: CDR1 SGHRS and CDR2 YFSETQ. The V and J ends lost 4 bases and 4 bases respectively, with 15 bases between them. CDR3 residues: CASSPTGHGNQPQHF. CDR3 DNA sequence: TGCGCCAGCAGCCCGACGGGGCACGGGAATCAGCCCCAGCATTTT.

The chain has TRBV12-3 or TRBV12-4 and TRBJ1-1; D is ambiguous. The CDR3 is 13 residues long. V lost 3 bases and J 7 bases, leaving 12 bases between the germline ends. CDR3 in DNA: TGTGCCAGCAGTTTCCAGGCTGTGGGTGAAGCTTTCTTT. This codes for CASSFQAVGEAFF.

This clonotype has a count of ten or more. This chain joins TRBV3-1 and TRBJ1-1; 9 bases agree with TRBD1. The germline gives CDR1 LGHDT, CDR2 YNNKEL (reference sequence). V dropped 3 bases and J dropped 0; count of bases not matched to a gene: 14. The CDR3 sequence is 19 residues long. The CDR3 sequence: CASSQNHPVQGAVNTEAFF. CDR3 bases: TGTGCCAGCAGCCAGAATCACCCGGTACAGGGGGCCGTGAACACTGAAGCTTTCTTT.

In its sample, this clonotype was seen a few times. CDR3 amino acids: CASTRDVGTDTQYF. The CDR3 region has the DNA TGCGCCAGCACCAGGGATGTTGGCACAGATACGCAGTATTTT. The chain has TRBV5-1 and TRBJ2-3; possibly TRBD1 for D (5 bases). This CDR3 comprises 14 residues. Trimming took off 6 bases at V and 1 base at J, with 12 bases between the two ends. Germline V lookup: CDR1 SGHRS, CDR2 YFSETQ.

As DNA, the CDR3 is TGTGCCAGCAGCCAAGCCTGGGATTCCCAAGAGACCCAGTACTTC. Amino acids: CASSQAWDSQETQYF. V usage is TRBV3-1 and J usage is TRBJ2-5; D remains unclear. Germline V gene data show CDR1 as LGHDT and CDR2 as YNNKEL (reference sequence). V dropped 1 base and J dropped 1 base, with 10 bases sitting between them. The CDR3 is made up of 15 amino acids.

The table lists this clonotype with a few counts. The chain carries TRBV27 and TRBJ2-1; 8 bases align to TRBD1. The CDR3 extends over 18 amino acids. V lost 6 bases, J lost 6 bases, and 19 bases stayed unmatched. The germline gives CDR1 MNHEY, CDR2 SMNVEV (reference sequence). CDR3 sequence reads: CASSPSGTGIPGFNEQFF. CDR3 DNA: TGTGCCAGCAGCCCTTCCGGGACAGGAATCCCTGGGTTCAATGAGCAGTTCTTC.

The chain links TRBV28 to TRBJ2-1; 10 nucleotides align to TRBD1. This CDR3 comprises 15 residues. The germline gives CDR1 MDHEN, CDR2 SYDVKM. V lost 6 bases and J lost 6; bases outside the gene matches: 8. The chain's CDR3 is CASSTDRGLLNEQFF. The DNA for the CDR3 is TGTGCCAGCAGCACCGACAGGGGGCTACTCAATGAGCAGTTCTTC.

The V gene is TRBV20-1, the J gene TRBJ2-4, with unresolved D. Germline-derived CDR1 and CDR2 are DFQATT and SNEGSKA (reference sequence). The CDR3 has 15 amino acids. The germline V and J ends were trimmed by 4 bases and 0 bases, with 13 bases remaining between them. CDR3 amino acids: CSATPGTVAKNIQYF. CDR3 bases: TGCAGTGCTACCCCGGGTACAGTAGCCAAAAACATTCAGTACTTC.

Written as DNA, the CDR3 is TGCAGCGTGCACAGGGGGGGAGATACGCAGTATTTT. It is translated as CSVHRGGDTQYF. This chain connects TRBV29-1 to TRBJ2-3, with D possibly matching TRBD1 (8 bases). V gave up 6 bases and J gave up 5 bases, with 12 bases separating them. CDR3 size: 12 residues. In germline, CDR1 is SQVTM, CDR2 ANQGSEA.

There are many counts of this clonotype. The V gene is TRBV20-1, the J gene TRBJ2-7; a weak D match, TRBD2 (7 bases). Germline CDR1 DFQATT, CDR2 SNEGSKA (reference sequence). The CDR3 covers 17 residues. V shed 1 base and J shed 3 bases, with 22 bases lying between them. In nucleotides, the CDR3 is TGCAGTGCTAGAGGTCCGCCGGGGGGCGGGACCTACTACGAGCAGTACTTC. Protein: CSARGPPGGGTYYEQYF.

The chain recombines TRBV18 with TRBJ1-1; unclear D gene. Trimming took off 3 bases at V and 6 bases at J, with 8 bases between the two ends. Germline V gene lookup returns CDR1 KGHSH and CDR2 LQKENI. There are 12 residues in the CDR3. CDR3 amino acids: CASSPSSPEAFF. The CDR3 region has the DNA TGTGCCAGCTCACCCAGTAGCCCTGAAGCTTTCTTT. The variable domain in full, with the rest retrieved from reference TRBV18 and TRBJ1-1, is NAGVMQNPRHLVRRRGQEARLRCSPMKGHSHVYWYRQLPEEGLKFMVYLQKENIIDESGMPKERFSAEFPKEGPSILRIQQVVRGDSAAYFCASSPSSPEAFFGQGTRLTVV.

This clonotype was counted between two and nine times. V usage is TRBV12-3 or TRBV12-4 and J usage is TRBJ2-3; no clear D gene. Trimming removed 3 bases at V and 6 bases at J, with 13 bases between. The CDR3 totals 14 residues. CDR3 amino acids: CASSLRPIMDTQYF. The CDR3, as DNA: TGTGCCAGCAGTTTGCGACCCATCATGGATACGCAGTATTTT.

V is TRBV29-1 and J is TRBJ2-7; the D is unclear. The CDR3 loop spans 13 amino acids. V was cut by 4 bases and J by 0 bases, with 10 bases left in between. Germline V gene data show CDR1 as SQVTM and CDR2 as ANQGSEA. The CDR3 nucleotides are TGCAGCGTTGGAACAGCCATCTCCTACGAGCAGTACTTC. Protein product: CSVGTAISYEQYF.

The table lists this clonotype with a few counts. V and J are TRBV4-1 and TRBJ2-1; TRBD2 matches at 16 bases. The CDR3 extends over 15 amino acids. J gave up 12 bases and V 8 bases, and 10 bases lay outside the gene matches. Germline CDR1 MGHRA, CDR2 YSYEKL. The chain's CDR3 is CASGRGLAGGDVQFF. DNA for the CDR3: TGCGCCAGCGGGCGGGGACTAGCGGGAGGGGACGTGCAGTTCTTC.

In its sample, this clonotype was seen many times. The chain has TRBV6-2 or TRBV6-3 and TRBJ2-1; maybe TRBD2 (5 bases). There are 16 residues in the CDR3. Trimming stripped 2 bases from V and 0 bases from J, with 11 bases between. CDR1 is MNHEY and CDR2 is SVGEGT in the germline V gene. CDR3 sequence (DNA): TGTGCCAGCAGTTACCCCCGCGGGTTCTCCTACAATGAGCAGTTCTTC. Encoded protein: CASSYPRGFSYNEQFF.

This clonotype was counted a few times. This chain joins TRBV3-1 and TRBJ1-2; 8 bases align to TRBD1. The CDR3 spans 14 residues. CDR1 LGHDT and CDR2 YNNKEL come from the germline V gene (reference sequence). Germline trimming cut 2 bases from V and 8 bases from J; bases unmatched to any gene: 7. The CDR3 reads CASSQTLQGEGYTF. The CDR3 nucleotides are TGTGCCAGCAGCCAAACCTTACAGGGGGAAGGCTACACCTTC.

The gene calls are TRBV19 and TRBJ1-1; perhaps TRBD1 as D (5 bases). Trimming removed 3 bases from V and 7 bases from J, with 18 bases in between. Germline V gives CDR1 LNHDA, CDR2 SQIVND (reference sequence). This CDR3 has 15 amino acids. The CDR3 protein is CASSMSPQAGGEAFF. Here the CDR3 DNA reads TGTGCCAGTAGTATGAGTCCACAGGCCGGAGGTGAAGCTTTCTTT.

The sample holds many counts of this clonotype. The chain combines TRBV6-5 with TRBJ1-2; maybe TRBD1 (6 bases). The CDR3 consists of 12 residues. Germline V CDR1 and CDR2: MNHEY, SVGAGI. Between the trimmed V and J ends, which lost 6 bases and 8 bases, there was a span of 13 bases. The CDR3 is CASSTGQRGYTF. Written as DNA, the CDR3 is TGTGCCAGCAGCACGGGACAAAGAGGCTACACCTTC.

The chain uses TRBV4-1 and TRBJ1-1, with D possibly being TRBD1 (5 bases). Per the germline V gene, CDR1 is MGHRA and CDR2 is YSYEKL. The CDR3 contains 12 residues. The V and J ends lost 3 bases and 10 bases respectively, with 12 bases between them. The CDR3 reads CASSHQTGLAFF. CDR3 in DNA: TGCGCCAGCAGCCACCAAACGGGACTAGCTTTCTTT.

V gene TRBV4-2 combines with J gene TRBJ2-2; 14 bases are shared with TRBD2. Germline V lookup: CDR1 LGHNA, CDR2 YNFKEQ. Unmatched junction bases numbered 19, after V lost 4 bases and J lost 3 bases. The CDR3 covers 22 residues. CDR3 bases: TGTGCCAGCAGCCGAACGAACCTGACTAGCGGGAGGGCCGTTAGGCACACCGGGGAGCTGTTTTTT. Translated, it gives CASSRTNLTSGRAVRHTGELFF.

This clonotype was counted between two and nine times. This chain joins TRBV11-2 and TRBJ2-5; D tentatively fits TRBD1 or TRBD2 (5 bases each). Germline loops: CDR1 SGHAT, CDR2 FQNNGV. The CDR3 sequence is 16 residues long. The V end lost 1 base, the J end lost 8 bases, and 20 bases lay between the germline ends. The CDR3 loop is CASSLVKEGLSGTQYF. In DNA, the CDR3 is TGTGCCAGCAGCTTAGTGAAAGAGGGGCTATCGGGCACCCAGTACTTC.

This clonotype was counted between two and nine times. The chain joins TRBV27 to TRBJ2-1; possible D gene TRBD1, 5 bases. V lost 6 bases and J 7 bases, leaving 19 bases between the germline ends. From germline, CDR1 is MNHEY and CDR2 SMNVEV (reference sequence). The CDR3 has 15 amino acids. The CDR3 coding sequence is TGTGCCAGCAGCATACGATCACCAGGGCATAATGAGCAGTTCTTC. Its translation: CASSIRSPGHNEQFF.

This clonotype has a handful of counts. The rearrangement links TRBV20-1 to TRBJ1-1, with D uncertain. With 5 bases removed from V and 5 bases from J, the gap between germline ends came to 15 bases. From germline, CDR1 is DFQATT and CDR2 SNEGSKA (reference sequence). CDR3 length equals 13 residues. The CDR3 nucleotides read TGCAGTGCTGAGGGAGGATTGGGGACTGAAGCTTTCTTT. This sequence encodes CSAEGGLGTEAFF.

The CDR3 is CASSQDLFTGRPNTGELFF. CDR3 sequence (DNA): TGTGCCAGCAGCCAAGATCTTTTTACGGGTCGGCCGAACACCGGGGAGCTGTTTTTT. The genes are TRBV3-1 and TRBJ2-2; D gene ambiguous. The germline V and J ends were trimmed by 0 bases and 0 bases, with 17 bases remaining between them. The CDR3 spans 19 residues. Germline-derived CDR1 and CDR2 are LGHDT and YNNKEL (reference sequence).

This clonotype was seen more than once but under ten times. The V and J genes are TRBV7-2 and TRBJ1-1; possible D gene TRBD1, 5 bases. Trimming took off 1 base at V and 0 bases at J, with 12 bases between the two ends. Germline V lookup: CDR1 SGHTA, CDR2 FQGNSA. This CDR3 has 16 amino acids. The CDR3 region has the DNA TGTGCCAGCAGCTTAGAGGTAGCAGGGATGAACACTGAAGCTTTCTTT. Amino acid sequence: CASSLEVAGMNTEAFF. Drawing the rest from reference TRBV7-2 and TRBJ1-1, the complete variable domain is GAGVSQSPSNKVTEKGKDVELRCDPISGHTALYWYRQSLGQGLEFLIYFQGNSAPDKSGLPSDRFSAERTGGSVSTLTIQRTQQEDSAVYLCASSLEVAGMNTEAFFGQGTRLTVV.